This T cell receptor (beta chain) was retrieved from a study of post-analysis software for immune sequencing data. At the level of the study: Recorded disease courses covered relapsing-remitting, secondary progressive and progressive-relapsing multiple sclerosis. Some patients had no subtype annotation. Whole-study results and caveats: With TRBV5-6, TRBV5-1 and TRBV20-1 included, about five TRBV segments were more frequent in patients than in controls. Same-batch samples co-clustered strongly by F measure. Patients with multiple sclerosis recorded significantly lower normalized Chao1 diversity than controls, the study found.

This clonotype was counted ten times or more. What it binds is unknown. This CDR3 is built from 14 residues. The V and J ends lost 3 bases and 2 bases, in that order; junction bases with no gene match: 2. Germline CDR1 is SGHDT and CDR2 is YYEEEE. The library was made from cDNA and included unique molecular identifiers. Input of roughly 0.9 to 11 million T cells yielded some 500,000 cDNA molecules. TCRdb passed the PCR reads through MiXCR, listing each CDR3 protein once. The data hold more than 500,000 distinct CDR3 sequences, with under 40% observed a single time. The chain joins TRBV5-6 to TRBJ2-7, with TRBD2 matching over 10 bases. Sequenced input: blood. The receptor's source is a girl under 18 with multiple sclerosis. CDR3 in amino acids: CASSSGLAAYEQYF. The CDR3 DNA reads TGTGCCAGCAGCTCTGGACTAGCGGCCTACGAGCAGTACTTC.